This record concerns one TCR beta chain sequence. This CDR3 region has 17 residues. CDR1 and CDR2 (germline): SGHTA, FQGTGA. V trimming: 1 base; J trimming: 4 bases; junction bases outside the gene matches: 10. As to time point: newly diagnosed GD, antithyroid drugs for less than 3 months. Scientists built the TCR library using RNA that was extracted from PBMCs. The authors built TCR beta libraries using iRepertoire HTBI primers and Arm-PCR of CDR3 regions. From the multiplex PCR reads, TCRdb called clonotypes with MiXCR, one entry per CDR3 protein. This table has roughly 610,000 distinct CDR3 sequences, roughly 15% appearing once. This record belongs to a study of regulatory T cells in long-lasting Graves disease. The sample also formed part of further work on T cells in Graves' hyperthyroidism and ophthalmopathy.

The sequence was obtained from a woman under 40 with Graves disease. The sequencing here drew on peripheral blood mononuclear cells (PBMCs), taken at new diagnosis, from a patient treated with antithyroid drugs. The V call is TRBV7-3, the J call TRBJ2-1; 7 nucleotides agree with TRBD2. The DNA of the CDR3 is TGTGCCAGCAGCTTAAAGGGTATGGCTAGCGGATACAATGAGCAGTTCTTC. Amino acid sequence: CASSLKGMASGYNEQFF.